One T cell receptor (beta chain) is described in this entry. No antigen is known for it. One end of the junction varies from germline; a read error may be responsible. This entry is derived from a study of blood T cells in healthy people across ages. The second PCR ran about 6 to 12 cycles with a sample-barcoded 5' primer and J-beta primers. Each cDNA molecule was tagged by a template-switch adaptor that had 12 random nucleotides. All samples yielded 2.5 million or more CDR3-containing paired-end reads. MiXCR, applied by TCRdb to the 5' RACE reads, yields one record per CDR3 protein. This table holds about 1.1 million distinct CDR3 sequences, less than 45% found once. General study points: Unsorted PBMC material precluded a definitive naive versus antigen-experienced comparison. Estimates of total diversity, which came from one million sequenced T cells, were considered to be underestimates.

CDR1 and CDR2 (germline): MNHEY, SVGAGI. The CDR3 has 14 residues. This TCR derives from a man younger than 30 in good health. The sample consisted of blood. The chain employs TRBV6-5 and TRBJ1-5, with TRBD1 identical over 7 bases. The CDR3: CASSYMTGSQPRHF. The CDR3 DNA reads as TGTGCCAGCAGTTATATGACAGGGTCTCAGCCCCGGCATTTT.